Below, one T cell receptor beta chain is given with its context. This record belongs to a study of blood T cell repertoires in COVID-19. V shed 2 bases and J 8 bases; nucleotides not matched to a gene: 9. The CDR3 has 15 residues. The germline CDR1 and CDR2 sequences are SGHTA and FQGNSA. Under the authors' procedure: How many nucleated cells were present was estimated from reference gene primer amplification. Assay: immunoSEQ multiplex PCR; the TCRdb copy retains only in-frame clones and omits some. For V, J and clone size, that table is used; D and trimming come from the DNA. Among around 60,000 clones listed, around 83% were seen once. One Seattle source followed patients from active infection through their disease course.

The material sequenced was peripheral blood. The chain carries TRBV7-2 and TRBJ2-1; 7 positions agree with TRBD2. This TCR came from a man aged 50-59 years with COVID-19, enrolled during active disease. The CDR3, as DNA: TGTGCCAGCAGCTTAAAGGGACTATTTAGACATGAGCAGTTCTTC. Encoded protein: CASSLKGLFRHEQFF. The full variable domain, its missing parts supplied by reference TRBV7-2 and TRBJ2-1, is GAGVSQSPSNKVTEKGKDVELRCDPISGHTALYWYRQSLGQGLEFLIYFQGNSAPDKSGLPSDRFSAERTGGSVSTLTIQRTQQEDSAVYLCASSLKGLFRHEQFFGPGTRLTVL.